The source of this T cell receptor beta chain is a study of blood T cell repertoires in COVID-19. Study context: In each case, the material was cDNA or gDNA derived from T cells, B-cell-depleted T cells, or PBMCs.

The germline V gene encodes CDR1 MGHRA and CDR2 YSYEKL. CDR3 length: 14 residues. V was clipped by 3 bases and J by 0 bases, with 6 bases between them. Methods used by the authors: Estimated nucleated cell counts came from reference gene primer amplification. Clones were read by immunoSEQ multiplex PCR, and TCRdb kept only the in-frame ones, dropping some. The V and J calls and the clone size are those of that table, but D and trimming were determined from the DNA. The sample includes 80,000 to 100,000 clones, about nine tenths of them seen just once. V is TRBV4-1 and J is TRBJ1-3; D gene ambiguous. Material: peripheral blood. This sequence originates from a man in his 60s with acute or convalescent COVID-19. The CDR3 nucleotides are TGCGCCAGCAGCCACCTAAGCTCTGGAAACACCATATATTTT. It specifies CASSHLSSGNTIYF.